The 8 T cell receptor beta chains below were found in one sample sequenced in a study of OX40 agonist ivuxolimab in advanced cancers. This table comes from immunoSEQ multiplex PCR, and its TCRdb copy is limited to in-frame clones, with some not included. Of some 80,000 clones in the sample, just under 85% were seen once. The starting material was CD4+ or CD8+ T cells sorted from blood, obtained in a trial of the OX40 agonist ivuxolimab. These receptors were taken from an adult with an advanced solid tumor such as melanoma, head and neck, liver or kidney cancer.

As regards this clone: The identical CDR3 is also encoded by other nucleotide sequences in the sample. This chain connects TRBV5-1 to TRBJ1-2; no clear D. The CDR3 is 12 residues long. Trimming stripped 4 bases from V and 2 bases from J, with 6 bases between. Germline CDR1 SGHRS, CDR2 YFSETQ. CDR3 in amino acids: CASSPDNYGYTF. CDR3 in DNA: TGCGCCAGCAGCCCCGACAACTATGGCTACACCTTC.

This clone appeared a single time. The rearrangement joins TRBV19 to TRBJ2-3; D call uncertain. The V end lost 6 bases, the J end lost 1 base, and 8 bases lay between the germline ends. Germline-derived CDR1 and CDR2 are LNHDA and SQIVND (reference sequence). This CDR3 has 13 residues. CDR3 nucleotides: TGTGCCAGTAGATTAGAGGGCACAGATACGCAGTATTTT. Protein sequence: CASRLEGTDTQYF.

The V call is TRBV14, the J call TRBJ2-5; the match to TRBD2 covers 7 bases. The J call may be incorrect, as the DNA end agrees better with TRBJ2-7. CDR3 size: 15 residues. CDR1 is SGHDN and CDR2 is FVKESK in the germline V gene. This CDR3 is CASSPLRGTSYEQYF. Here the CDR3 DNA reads TGTGCCAGCAGCCCTTTGCGGGGGACCTCCTACGAGCAGTACTTC.

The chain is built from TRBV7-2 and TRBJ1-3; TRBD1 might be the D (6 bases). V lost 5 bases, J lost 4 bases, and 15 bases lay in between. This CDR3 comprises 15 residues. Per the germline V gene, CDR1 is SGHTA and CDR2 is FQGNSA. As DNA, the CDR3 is TGTGCCAGCAGCCCGTCCGGGGGGCTGGGAAACACCATATATTTT. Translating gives CASSPSGGLGNTIYF.

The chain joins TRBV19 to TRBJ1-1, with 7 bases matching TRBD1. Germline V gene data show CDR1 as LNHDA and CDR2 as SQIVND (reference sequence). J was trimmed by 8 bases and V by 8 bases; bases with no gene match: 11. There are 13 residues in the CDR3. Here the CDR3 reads CASWGDRAGEAFF. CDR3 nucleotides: TGTGCCAGTTGGGGTGACAGGGCCGGAGAAGCTTTCTTT.

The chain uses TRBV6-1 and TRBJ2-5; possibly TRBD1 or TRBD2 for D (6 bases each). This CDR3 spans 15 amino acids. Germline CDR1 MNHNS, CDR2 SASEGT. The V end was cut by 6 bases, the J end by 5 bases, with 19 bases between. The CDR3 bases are TGTGCCAGCAGCGCTTCTTGGGGGGCTGGGGAGACCCAGTACTTC. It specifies CASSASWGAGETQYF.

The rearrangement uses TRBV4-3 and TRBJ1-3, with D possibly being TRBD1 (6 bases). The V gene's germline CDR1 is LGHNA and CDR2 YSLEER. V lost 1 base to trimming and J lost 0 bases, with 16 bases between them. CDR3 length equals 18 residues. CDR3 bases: TGCGCCAGCAGCCAAGTTTCCCTAACAGGGAACTCTGGAAACACCATATATTTT. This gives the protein CASSQVSLTGNSGNTIYF.

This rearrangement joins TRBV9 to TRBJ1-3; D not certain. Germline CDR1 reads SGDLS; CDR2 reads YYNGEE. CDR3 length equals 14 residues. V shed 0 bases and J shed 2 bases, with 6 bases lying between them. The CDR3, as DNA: TGTGCCAGCAGCGTAGGCACTACTGGAAACACCATATATTTT. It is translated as CASSVGTTGNTIYF.